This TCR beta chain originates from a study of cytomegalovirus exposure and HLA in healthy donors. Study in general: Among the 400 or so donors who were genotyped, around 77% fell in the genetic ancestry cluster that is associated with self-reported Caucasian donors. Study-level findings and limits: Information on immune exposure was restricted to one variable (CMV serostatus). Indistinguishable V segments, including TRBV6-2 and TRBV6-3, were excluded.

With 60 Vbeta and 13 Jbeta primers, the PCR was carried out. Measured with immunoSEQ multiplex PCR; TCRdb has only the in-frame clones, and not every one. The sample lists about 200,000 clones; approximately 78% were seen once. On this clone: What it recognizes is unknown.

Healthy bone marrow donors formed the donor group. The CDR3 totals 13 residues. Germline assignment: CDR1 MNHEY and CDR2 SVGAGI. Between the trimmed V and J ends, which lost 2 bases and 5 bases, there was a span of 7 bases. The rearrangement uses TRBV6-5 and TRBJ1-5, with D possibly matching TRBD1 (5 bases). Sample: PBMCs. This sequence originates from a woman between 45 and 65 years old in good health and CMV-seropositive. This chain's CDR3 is CASSYDSYQPQHF. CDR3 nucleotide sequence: TGTGCCAGCAGTTACGACAGCTATCAGCCCCAGCATTTT.